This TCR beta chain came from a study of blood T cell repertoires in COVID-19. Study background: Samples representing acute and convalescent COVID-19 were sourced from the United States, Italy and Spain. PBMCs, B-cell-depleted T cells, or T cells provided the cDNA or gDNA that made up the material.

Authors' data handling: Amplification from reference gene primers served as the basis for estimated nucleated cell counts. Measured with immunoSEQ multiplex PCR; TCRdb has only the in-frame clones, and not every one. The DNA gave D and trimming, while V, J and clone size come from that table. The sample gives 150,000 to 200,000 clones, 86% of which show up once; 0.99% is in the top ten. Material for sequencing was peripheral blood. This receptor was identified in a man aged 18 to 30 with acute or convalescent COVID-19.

CDR3 DNA: TGTGCCAGCAGCCCGGGCGGGGGCACCTACAATGAGCAGTTCTTC. Translating gives CASSPGGGTYNEQFF. The V gene is TRBV5-4, the J gene TRBJ2-1, with a possible D match to TRBD2 (7 bases). This CDR3 spans 15 amino acids. Germline CDR1 and CDR2: SGHNT and YYREEE (reference sequence). V lost 4 bases to trimming and J lost 2 bases, with 13 bases between them.